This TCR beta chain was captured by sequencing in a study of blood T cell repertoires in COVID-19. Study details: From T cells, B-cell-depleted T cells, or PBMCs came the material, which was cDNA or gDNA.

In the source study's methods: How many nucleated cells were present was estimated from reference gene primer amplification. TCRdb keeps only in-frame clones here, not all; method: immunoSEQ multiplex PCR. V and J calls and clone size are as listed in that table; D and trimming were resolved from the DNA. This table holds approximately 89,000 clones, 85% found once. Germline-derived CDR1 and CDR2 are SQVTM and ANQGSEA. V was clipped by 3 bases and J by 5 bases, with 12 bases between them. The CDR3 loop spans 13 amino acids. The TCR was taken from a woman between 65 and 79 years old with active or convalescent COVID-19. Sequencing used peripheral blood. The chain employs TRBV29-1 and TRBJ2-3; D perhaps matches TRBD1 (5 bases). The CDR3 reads CSVDRAPGDTQYF. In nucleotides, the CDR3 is TGCAGCGTTGACAGGGCCCCCGGAGATACGCAGTATTTT.